Listed below are T cell receptor beta chains from one sample, sequenced in a study of T cell repertoires in cytomegalovirus infection. These receptors have no known antigen. One entry per CDR3 protein, called by TCRdb with MiXCR from the reads. The sample comprises roughly 860,000 distinct CDR3 sequences, 30% to 35% of which are singletons, and approximately 13% rests with the top ten. Sequencing used cultured CD8+ T cells from PBMCs, obtained from culture after CMV antigen stimulation. The receptors here all came from a human donor in good health (CMV status not recorded). Some clones in this sample may be carry-over from other donors' samples. The CDR3 runs from the conserved cysteine through the conserved F or W. Fields, in order: clone size, V gene, J gene, D gene, CDR3 DNA, CDR3 protein. D genes are given only for firm matches. The listing skips clone size in some rows; elsewhere it reads once, few, many or a size class.

clone_size: once
v_call: TRBV7-9
j_call: TRBJ2-3
d_call: .
cdr3_nt: TGTGCCAGCAGCTCCTGGGAAGGGGCCGAAGATACGCAGTATTTT
cdr3_aa: CASSSWEGAEDTQYF

clone_size: many
v_call: TRBV7-6
j_call: TRBJ2-2
d_call: .
cdr3_nt: TGTGCCAGCAGCGTAGGGGGACCCGCCCTTTACACCGGGGAGCTGTTTTTT
cdr3_aa: CASSVGGPALYTGELFF

clone_size: .
v_call: TRBV7-9
j_call: TRBJ2-7
d_call: .
cdr3_nt: TGTGCCAGCAGCTCACCTCTTGGGGGACAACTCTACGAGCAGTACTTC
cdr3_aa: CASSSPLGGQLYEQYF

clone_size: few
v_call: TRBV7-9
j_call: TRBJ2-1
d_call: .
cdr3_nt: TGTGCCAGCAGCCGAACAGCCACTCTTAATGAGCAGTTCTTC
cdr3_aa: CASSRTATLNEQFF

clone_size: .
v_call: TRBV19
j_call: TRBJ2-7
d_call: .
cdr3_nt: TGTGCCAGTAGTGCGGGACAGCGTCGGTTCTTC
cdr3_aa: CASSAGQRRFF

clone_size: .
v_call: TRBV7-6
j_call: TRBJ2-1
d_call: TRBD1
cdr3_nt: TGTGCCAGCAGCTTAAGGGTCGGGACAGGGGACAACAATGAGCAGTTCTTC
cdr3_aa: CASSLRVGTGDNNEQFF

clone_size: .
v_call: TRBV6-5
j_call: TRBJ2-1
d_call: .
cdr3_nt: TGTGCCAGCAGTGACTTTCATTTCGGGGACACGAACTACAATGAGCAGTTCTTC
cdr3_aa: CASSDFHFGDTNYNEQFF

clone_size: .
v_call: TRBV19
j_call: TRBJ2-2
d_call: TRBD1
cdr3_nt: TGTGCCAGTAGTATGGGACAGGGTAGCACCGGGGAGCTGTTTTTT
cdr3_aa: CASSMGQGSTGELFF

clone_size: .
v_call: TRBV6-2/TRBV6-3
j_call: TRBJ2-1
d_call: .
cdr3_nt: TGTGCCAGCGGGCTCGGGGTGGGGAATGAGCAGTTCTTC
cdr3_aa: CASGLGVGNEQFF

clone_size: .
v_call: TRBV4-1
j_call: TRBJ1-1
d_call: TRBD1
cdr3_nt: TGCGCCAGCAGCCAAGATTTCGGACAGGGTGCCCAAGCTTTCTTT
cdr3_aa: CASSQDFGQGAQAFF

clone_size: .
v_call: TRBV12-3/TRBV12-4
j_call: TRBJ2-1
d_call: TRBD1
cdr3_nt: TGTGCCAGCAGCCTACCCCGGGACAGGGGGCTCTATGAGCAGTTCTTC
cdr3_aa: CASSLPRDRGLYEQFF

clone_size: .
v_call: TRBV7-4
j_call: TRBJ1-2
d_call: TRBD1
cdr3_nt: TGTGCCAGCAACAACAGGGGCCAAAGAGGCTACACCTTC
cdr3_aa: CASNNRGQRGYTF

clone_size: few
v_call: TRBV7-6
j_call: TRBJ2-2
d_call: .
cdr3_nt: TGTGCCAGCAGCTATCTGGGGCGGGAGCTGTTTTTT
cdr3_aa: CASSYLGRELFF

clone_size: many
v_call: TRBV12-3/TRBV12-4
j_call: TRBJ2-2
d_call: TRBD2
cdr3_nt: TGTGCCAGCAGTCCCACAAACTTAGCGGGGGAGAACACCGGGGAGCTGTTTTTT
cdr3_aa: CASSPTNLAGENTGELFF

clone_size: few
v_call: TRBV6-5
j_call: TRBJ2-3
d_call: .
cdr3_nt: TGTGCCAGCAGTTACTCAAGCTTTGGATTCACAGATACGCAGTATTTT
cdr3_aa: CASSYSSFGFTDTQYF

clone_size: .
v_call: TRBV9
j_call: TRBJ1-2
d_call: .
cdr3_nt: TGTGCCAGCGGAGGCAGAACGGATGGCTACACCTTC
cdr3_aa: CASGGRTDGYTF

clone_size: .
v_call: TRBV29-1
j_call: TRBJ1-2
d_call: .
cdr3_nt: TGCAGCGTCCCGGGACGGACCTACTATGGCTACACCTTC
cdr3_aa: CSVPGRTYYGYTF

clone_size: .
v_call: TRBV6-1
j_call: TRBJ2-3
d_call: .
cdr3_nt: TGTGCCAGCAGTCCACCGCTTGACTACGTCAACACAGATACGCAGTATTTT
cdr3_aa: CASSPPLDYVNTDTQYF

clone_size: .
v_call: TRBV29-1
j_call: TRBJ2-3
d_call: TRBD2
cdr3_nt: TGCAGCGTGATGACTAGCGGGGGGATCACAGATACGCAGTATTTT
cdr3_aa: CSVMTSGGITDTQYF

clone_size: .
v_call: TRBV10-3
j_call: TRBJ2-1
d_call: .
cdr3_nt: TGTGCCATCAGTGAGACCGGGGGACAAACGTACAATGAGCAGTTCTTC
cdr3_aa: CAISETGGQTYNEQFF

clone_size: .
v_call: TRBV7-9
j_call: TRBJ1-1
d_call: .
cdr3_nt: TGTGCCAGCAGCTTTCTCGTGGGGGCGCAGGGTGAAGCTTTCTTT
cdr3_aa: CASSFLVGAQGEAFF

clone_size: many
v_call: TRBV7-9
j_call: TRBJ1-1
d_call: .
cdr3_nt: TGTGCCAGCAGCTTAGAAGGGAACACTGAAGCTTTCTTT
cdr3_aa: CASSLEGNTEAFF

clone_size: few
v_call: TRBV27
j_call: TRBJ2-2
d_call: .
cdr3_nt: TGTGCCAGCAGTTCTCGACAGCAATTGAACACCGGGGAGCTGTTTTTT
cdr3_aa: CASSSRQQLNTGELFF

clone_size: .
v_call: TRBV7-6
j_call: TRBJ2-1
d_call: TRBD2
cdr3_nt: TGTGCCAGCAGCTCGTCTGGCGGGGGATTAAATGAGCAGTTCTTC
cdr3_aa: CASSSSGGGLNEQFF

clone_size: .
v_call: TRBV27
j_call: TRBJ2-3
d_call: .
cdr3_nt: TGTGCCAGCAGTTTGGCGCTATCAGCAGATACGCAGTATTTT
cdr3_aa: CASSLALSADTQYF

clone_size: few
v_call: TRBV7-2
j_call: TRBJ1-6
d_call: TRBD1
cdr3_nt: TGTGCCAGCAGCGAGACAGGGGGCTTCTCACCCCTCCACTTT
cdr3_aa: CASSETGGFSPLHF

clone_size: .
v_call: TRBV3-1
j_call: TRBJ1-4
d_call: .
cdr3_nt: TGTGCCAGCAGCCAATACGGCGAACTATATGAAAAACTGTTTTTT
cdr3_aa: CASSQYGELYEKLFF

clone_size: few
v_call: TRBV7-6
j_call: TRBJ2-6
d_call: .
cdr3_nt: TGTGCCAGCAGCTTTGAGGGGTATGGGGCCAACGTCCTGACTTTC
cdr3_aa: CASSFEGYGANVLTF

clone_size: .
v_call: TRBV6-2/TRBV6-3
j_call: TRBJ2-7
d_call: .
cdr3_nt: TGTGCCAGCAGTTACTCTGCGGCAGGACGCCCCTACGAGCAGTACTTC
cdr3_aa: CASSYSAAGRPYEQYF

clone_size: many
v_call: TRBV7-2
j_call: TRBJ2-1
d_call: .
cdr3_nt: TGTGCCACCTCCGTAGGAGGCGCAAGGGGCAATGAGCAGTTCTTC
cdr3_aa: CATSVGGARGNEQFF

clone_size: .
v_call: TRBV27
j_call: TRBJ2-2
d_call: .
cdr3_nt: TGTGCCAGCAGTTTGTACGGGGGCAACACCGGGGAGCTGTTTTTT
cdr3_aa: CASSLYGGNTGELFF

clone_size: few
v_call: TRBV9
j_call: TRBJ1-4
d_call: .
cdr3_nt: TGTGCCAGCAGCATGGGGGACGGTGGAGGCGGTGAAAAACTGTTTTTT
cdr3_aa: CASSMGDGGGGEKLFF

clone_size: .
v_call: TRBV7-6
j_call: TRBJ1-1
d_call: .
cdr3_nt: TGTGTCAGCAGCTTATATCCCCCTCCACAGGGAGTGTCGAACACTAAAGCTTTCTTT
cdr3_aa: CVSSLYPPPQGVSNTKAFF

clone_size: .
v_call: TRBV9
j_call: TRBJ1-2
d_call: TRBD1
cdr3_nt: TGTGCCAGCAGCGCCCCCCGGGGACAGGGCAACTATGGCTACACCTTC
cdr3_aa: CASSAPRGQGNYGYTF

clone_size: .
v_call: TRBV6-2/TRBV6-3
j_call: TRBJ2-5
d_call: TRBD2
cdr3_nt: TGTGCCAGCAGTTACAACAGTAGACTAGCGGGGGAAGAGACCCAGTACTTC
cdr3_aa: CASSYNSRLAGEETQYF

clone_size: few
v_call: TRBV6-1
j_call: TRBJ1-5
d_call: TRBD1
cdr3_nt: TGTGCCAGCAGCCCTCCCCGGGACAGGGTTTGGAGCCTTAGCAATCAGCCCCAGCATTTT
cdr3_aa: CASSPPRDRVWSLSNQPQHF

clone_size: few
v_call: TRBV27
j_call: TRBJ2-3
d_call: .
cdr3_nt: TGTGCCAGCCATAGCCGTGTCACAGATACGCAGTATTTT
cdr3_aa: CASHSRVTDTQYF

clone_size: few
v_call: TRBV12-5
j_call: TRBJ1-5
d_call: .
cdr3_nt: TGTGCTAGTGGTTTCGGTGCCGAGGACAGAAACAATCAGCCCCAGCATTTT
cdr3_aa: CASGFGAEDRNNQPQHF

clone_size: .
v_call: TRBV4-2
j_call: TRBJ2-1
d_call: TRBD2
cdr3_nt: TGTGCCAGCAGCCAAGAGGTCCTAGCGGGGGGCAATGAGCAGTTCTTC
cdr3_aa: CASSQEVLAGGNEQFF

clone_size: few
v_call: TRBV28
j_call: TRBJ2-3
d_call: TRBD1
cdr3_nt: TGTGCCACTGACAGGGGCTCTAGCACAGATACGCAGTATTTT
cdr3_aa: CATDRGSSTDTQYF

clone_size: few
v_call: TRBV11-2
j_call: TRBJ1-4
d_call: TRBD1
cdr3_nt: TGTGCCAGCAGCTCGCGGACAGGGGAGGAAAAACTGTTTTTT
cdr3_aa: CASSSRTGEEKLFF

clone_size: .
v_call: TRBV9
j_call: TRBJ2-5
d_call: TRBD2
cdr3_nt: TGTGCCAGCAGCGTCGGACTAGAGGAGACCCAGTACTTC
cdr3_aa: CASSVGLEETQYF

clone_size: few
v_call: TRBV12-3/TRBV12-4
j_call: TRBJ1-1
d_call: .
cdr3_nt: TGTGCCAGCAGTTTTGGGAGGCTTGAAGCTTTCTTT
cdr3_aa: CASSFGRLEAFF

clone_size: .
v_call: TRBV29-1
j_call: TRBJ2-1
d_call: .
cdr3_nt: TGCGGCGTTGAAGAACTGACAGTCCTCTACAATGAGCAGTTCTTC
cdr3_aa: CGVEELTVLYNEQFF

clone_size: few
v_call: TRBV4-1
j_call: TRBJ2-3
d_call: .
cdr3_nt: TGCGCCAGCAGCCAAGGGGCCGCACAGGGGAGGCCCACAGATACGCAGTATTTT
cdr3_aa: CASSQGAAQGRPTDTQYF

clone_size: few
v_call: TRBV7-3
j_call: TRBJ2-2
d_call: TRBD2
cdr3_nt: TGTGCCAGCAGCCCAGGGACTAGCGGGGGATATACCGGGGAGCTGTTTTTT
cdr3_aa: CASSPGTSGGYTGELFF

clone_size: many
v_call: TRBV7-8
j_call: TRBJ2-1
d_call: TRBD2
cdr3_nt: TGTGCCAGCAGCTTCGCCGGGACTAGCGGGGGGGTAGAGCAGTTCTTC
cdr3_aa: CASSFAGTSGGVEQFF